This is a list of T cell receptor beta chains from one sample in a study of cytomegalovirus exposure and HLA in healthy donors. The repertoire was sequenced with immunoSEQ multiplex PCR; TCRdb's copy has only in-frame clones and lacks some. The sample lists about 140,000 clones, about 64% occurring once. The source material was PBMCs. These receptors were taken from a man in his fifties or sixties in good health and CMV-seronegative. Each CDR3 is given with its conserved first and last residue. Each record gives: CDR3 length, clone size, V gene, J gene, D gene, CDR3 DNA, CDR3 protein. A D gene is named only where the DNA matches it firmly. Only part of the rows carry a size: once, few, many, or a class if the clone is expanded.

>16|NA|TRBV25-1|TRBJ2-1|TRBD2
TGTGCCAGCAGTTCGCATAGCGGGAGCACCTACAATGAGCAGTTCTTC
CASSSHSGSTYNEQFF
>15|NA|TRBV4-2|TRBJ1-4|NA
TGTGCCAGCAGCCAAGATCCAGGGACTAATGAAAAGCTGTTTTTT
CASSQDPGTNEKLFF
>11|once|TRBV20-1|TRBJ1-1|NA
TGCAGTGCCCCGCGGACAGTAGAAGCTTTCTTT
CSAPRTVEAFF
>13|once|TRBV18|TRBJ1-5|NA
TGTGCCAGCTCACCAGCGGAAACTCAGCCCCAGCATTTT
CASSPAETQPQHF
>16|NA|TRBV5-4|TRBJ2-1|NA
TGTGCCAGCAGCTTGGGGGGCGGGGCCTCCTACAATGAGCAGTTCTTC
CASSLGGGASYNEQFF
>15|NA|TRBV11-2|TRBJ2-1|NA
TGTGCCAGCAGCTCCGGTAGCCGGCGACACAATGAGCAGTTCTTC
CASSSGSRRHNEQFF
>18|NA|TRBV13|TRBJ2-3|TRBD1
TGTGCCAGCAGCGACCCGGGACAGGGGGGGAGTGGCCCCGATACGCAGTATTTT
CASSDPGQGGSGPDTQYF
>14|NA|TRBV5-5|TRBJ2-1|NA
TGTGCCAGCAGCAGCCCCACCTCCTACAATGAGCAGTTCTTC
CASSSPTSYNEQFF
>14|NA|TRBV30|TRBJ1-2|TRBD1
TGTGCCTGGACTATGACAGGGGGCCTCGATGGCTACACCTTC
CAWTMTGGLDGYTF
>15|NA|TRBV6-5|TRBJ2-5|NA
TGTGCCAGCAGTTACTCGAGTGGGCCCAGGGAGACCCAGTACTTC
CASSYSSGPRETQYF
>12|NA|TRBV28|TRBJ2-3|NA
TGTGCCAGCAGTTCTACAGGGAGTACGCAGTATTTT
CASSSTGSTQYF
>13|few|TRBV30|TRBJ1-2|NA
TGTGCCTTGGAATACGGGGGGAAAGGTGGCTACACCTTC
CALEYGGKGGYTF
>14|few|TRBV28|TRBJ1-1|TRBD1
TGTGCCAGCAGTTTAGCAGGGGGGAACACTGAAGCTTTCTTT
CASSLAGGNTEAFF
>15|NA|TRBV5-4|TRBJ2-3|TRBD2
TGTGCCAGCAGCCTGGGACTAGCGGGAGGGGATACGCAGTATTTT
CASSLGLAGGDTQYF
>13|NA|TRBV6-5|TRBJ2-5|TRBD1
TGTGCCAGCAGTACAAACAGGGGTGAGACCCAGTACTTC
CASSTNRGETQYF
>15|NA|TRBV18|TRBJ1-1|TRBD1
TGTGCCAGCTCACCACTAACAGGGGCGAACACTGAAGCTTTCTTT
CASSPLTGANTEAFF
>16|NA|TRBV28|TRBJ2-1|TRBD2
TGTGCCAGCAGTTTAATTAGGTCTAGCGGGAGGCGGGGGCAGTTCTTC
CASSLIRSSGRRGQFF
>13|NA|TRBV9|TRBJ2-1|NA
TGTGCCAGCAGCCTCGGGAGCTGGGGTGAGCAGTTCTTC
CASSLGSWGEQFF
>16|NA|TRBV5-1|TRBJ2-7|TRBD2
TGCGCCAGCAGCTTTCCGAGCGGGGAAGGGTTTTACGAGCAGTACTTC
CASSFPSGEGFYEQYF
>17|NA|TRBV15|TRBJ2-5|NA
TGTGCCACCAGCAGAGAGACTCAGGGGTCCGGGCAAGAGACCCAGTACTTC
CATSRETQGSGQETQYF
>13|NA|TRBV30|TRBJ2-5|NA
TGTGCCGCAACGGAGGGGGCGAGGGAGACCCAGTACTTC
CAATEGARETQYF
>15|NA|TRBV19|TRBJ2-2|NA
TGTGCCAGTAGTGAGTGGGGGCAAGACACCGGGGAGCTGTTTTTT
CASSEWGQDTGELFF
>13|NA|TRBV7-2|TRBJ2-7|NA
TGTGCCAGCAGCTTTACAATCGACTACGAGCAGTACTTC
CASSFTIDYEQYF
>14|NA|TRBV28|TRBJ1-5|NA
TGTGCCAGCAGTTTAGACACACGCTATCAGCCCCAGCATTTT
CASSLDTRYQPQHF
>15|NA|TRBV5-4|TRBJ2-7|TRBD2
TGTGCCAGCAGCCCCGGAGCGGGGAACTCCTACGAGCAGTACTTC
CASSPGAGNSYEQYF
>14|once|TRBV27|TRBJ2-7|NA
TGTGCCAGCAGTCTAGGGCGGGCGGCCTACGAGCAGTACTTC
CASSLGRAAYEQYF
>15|few|TRBV5-4|TRBJ2-5|TRBD2
TGTGCCAGCAGCTGGGAAGCGGGAGGCCAAGAGACCCAGTACTTC
CASSWEAGGQETQYF
>15|few|TRBV28|TRBJ2-7|TRBD1
TGTGCCAGCAGTGGGGACAGACGCAAAGGCTACGAGCAGTACTTC
CASSGDRRKGYEQYF
>15|NA|TRBV28|TRBJ2-1|NA
TGTGCCAGCATCCCAAGGGGCTCACCCCACAATGAGCAGTTCTTC
CASIPRGSPHNEQFF
>15|NA|TRBV25-1|TRBJ2-7|NA
TGTGCCAGCACCAAAGGGGCGGGAAACCTCTACGAGCAGTACTTC
CASTKGAGNLYEQYF
>12|NA|TRBV30|TRBJ1-2|TRBD1
TGTGCCTTGGCGACAGGGAACTATGGCTACACCTTC
CALATGNYGYTF
>13|NA|TRBV7-2|TRBJ1-2|NA
TGTGCCAGCAGCCCAGGACAGAACTATGGCTACACCTTC
CASSPGQNYGYTF
>16|few|TRBV30|TRBJ2-2|NA
TGTGCCTGGAGTGCTCGGGACTCCCATTTGCGCGGGGAGCTGTTTTTT
CAWSARDSHLRGELFF
>16|NA|TRBV28|TRBJ2-1|TRBD2
TGTGCCAGCAGCTCTCGGACTAGCGCTGAATCCAATGAGCAGTTCTTC
CASSSRTSAESNEQFF
>16|few|TRBV19|TRBJ2-5|TRBD1
TGTGCCAGTAGCAACCCGTCGGACAGGGAGCAAGAGACCCAGTACTTC
CASSNPSDREQETQYF
>12|NA|TRBV6-6|TRBJ2-7|NA
TGTGCCAGCAGTCATACTAGTTTCGAGCAGTACTTC
CASSHTSFEQYF
>15|few|TRBV5-4|TRBJ2-1|TRBD1
TGTGCCAGCAGCTTAACAGGGGCATCCTACAATGAGCAGTTCTTC
CASSLTGASYNEQFF
>15|few|TRBV7-2|TRBJ2-7|NA
TGTGCCAGCAGCTTAGGGGTTAGCAGCTCCTACGAGCAGTACTTC
CASSLGVSSSYEQYF
>14|few|TRBV7-7|TRBJ2-5|NA
TGTGCTAGCAGCCAATCACAGCCGAGCGGGACCCAGTACTTC
CASSQSQPSGTQYF
>15|once|TRBV30|TRBJ2-7|NA
TGTGCCGGAGGGACAGCCGGTCCCGTTAGATACGAGCAGTACTTC
CAGGTAGPVRYEQYF
>15|NA|TRBV11-2|TRBJ2-3|TRBD2
TGTGCCAGCAGCTTGACTAGCGGGAGAACAGATACGCAGTATTTT
CASSLTSGRTDTQYF
>14|NA|TRBV6-1|TRBJ1-5|NA
TGTGCCAGCAGTGAGAGTGGGAGGGGTCAGCCCCAGCATTTT
CASSESGRGQPQHF
>14|NA|TRBV7-9|TRBJ2-3|TRBD2
TGTGCCAGCAGCACTAGCGGGAGCACAGATACGCAGTATTTT
CASSTSGSTDTQYF
>14|NA|TRBV9|TRBJ2-7|TRBD1
TGTGCCAGCAGCACCCAGGGGGCCCCCTACGAGCAGTACTTC
CASSTQGAPYEQYF
>12|NA|TRBV29-1|TRBJ2-7|TRBD1
TGCAGCGTTGGGGGACAGGCCGGGGAGCAGTACTTC
CSVGGQAGEQYF